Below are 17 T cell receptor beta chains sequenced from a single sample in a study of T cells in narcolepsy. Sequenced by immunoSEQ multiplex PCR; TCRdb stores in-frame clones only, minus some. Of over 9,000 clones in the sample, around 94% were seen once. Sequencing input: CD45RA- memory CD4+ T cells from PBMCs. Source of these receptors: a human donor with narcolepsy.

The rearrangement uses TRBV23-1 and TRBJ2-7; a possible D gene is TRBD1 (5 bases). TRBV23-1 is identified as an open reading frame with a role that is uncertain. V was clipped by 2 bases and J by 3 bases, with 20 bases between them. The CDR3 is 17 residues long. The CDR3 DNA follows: TGCGCCAGCAGTCAAAGAGAAGGGGTAATATCTTACTACGAGCAGTACTTC. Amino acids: CASSQREGVISYYEQYF.

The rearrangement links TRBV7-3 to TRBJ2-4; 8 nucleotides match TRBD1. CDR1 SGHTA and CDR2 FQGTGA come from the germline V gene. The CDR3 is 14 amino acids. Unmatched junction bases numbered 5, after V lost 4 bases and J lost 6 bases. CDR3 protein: CASSSGQDPNIQYF. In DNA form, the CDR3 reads TGTGCCAGCAGCTCGGGACAGGACCCAAACATTCAGTACTTC.

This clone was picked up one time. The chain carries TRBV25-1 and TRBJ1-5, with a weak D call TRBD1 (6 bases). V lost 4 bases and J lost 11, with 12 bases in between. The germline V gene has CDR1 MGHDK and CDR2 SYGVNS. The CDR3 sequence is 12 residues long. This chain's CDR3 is CASSGTGSSQHF. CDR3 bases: TGTGCCAGCAGTGGTACAGGGTCGTCCCAGCATTTT.

The CDR3 region has the DNA TGTGCCAGCAGCCAAGAGACCACAGGGGGAAGAACGTACGAGCAGTACTTC. Its protein is CASSQETTGGRTYEQYF. The chain has TRBV4-2 and TRBJ2-7, with 8 bases identical to TRBD1. The CDR3 contains 17 residues. V shed 0 bases, J shed 4 bases, and the junction held 11 bases outside the gene matches. From germline, CDR1 is LGHNA and CDR2 YNFKEQ.

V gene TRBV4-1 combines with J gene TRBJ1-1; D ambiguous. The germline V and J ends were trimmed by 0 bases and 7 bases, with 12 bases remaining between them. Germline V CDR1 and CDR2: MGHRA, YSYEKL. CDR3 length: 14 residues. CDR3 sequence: CASSQDQQAGEAFF. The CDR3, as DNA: TGCGCCAGCAGCCAAGATCAGCAGGCCGGTGAAGCTTTCTTT.

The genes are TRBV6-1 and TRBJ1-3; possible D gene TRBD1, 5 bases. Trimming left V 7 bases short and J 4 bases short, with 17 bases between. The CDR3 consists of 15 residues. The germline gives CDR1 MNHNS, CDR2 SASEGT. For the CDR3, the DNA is TGTGCCAGCAAACGAGCCGAGTCAGGGGGAAACACCATATATTTT. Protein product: CASKRAESGGNTIYF.

DNA for the CDR3: TGTGCCAGCAGCAGGTCAGTAATAAGACCCCGCGGGGACACCGGGGAGCTGTTTTTT. Its protein product is CASSRSVIRPRGDTGELFF. This rearrangement joins TRBV21-1 to TRBJ2-2; the table's D gene call, TRBD2, was not cross checked with the DNA. TRBV21-1 is reported as a pseudogene. CDR3 size: 19 residues.

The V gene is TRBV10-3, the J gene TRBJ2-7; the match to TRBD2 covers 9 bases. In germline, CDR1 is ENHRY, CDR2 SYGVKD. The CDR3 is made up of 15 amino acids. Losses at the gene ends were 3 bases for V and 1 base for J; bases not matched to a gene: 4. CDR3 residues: CAISDELAGSYEQYF. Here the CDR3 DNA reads TGTGCCATCAGTGACGAACTAGCGGGTTCCTACGAGCAGTACTTC.

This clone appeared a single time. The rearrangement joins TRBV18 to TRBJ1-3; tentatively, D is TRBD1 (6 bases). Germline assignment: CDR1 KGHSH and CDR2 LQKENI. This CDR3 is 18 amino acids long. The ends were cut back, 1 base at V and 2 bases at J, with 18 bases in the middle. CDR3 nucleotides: TGTGCCAGCTCACCACTTTCACTCGCGGGGGGGCCTGGAAACACCATATATTTT. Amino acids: CASSPLSLAGGPGNTIYF.

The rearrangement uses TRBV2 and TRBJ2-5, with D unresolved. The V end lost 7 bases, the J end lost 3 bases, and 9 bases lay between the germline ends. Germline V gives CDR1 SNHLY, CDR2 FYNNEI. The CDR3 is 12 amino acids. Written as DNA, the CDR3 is TGTGCCAGCACTGACTCGAAAGAGACCCAGTACTTC. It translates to CASTDSKETQYF.

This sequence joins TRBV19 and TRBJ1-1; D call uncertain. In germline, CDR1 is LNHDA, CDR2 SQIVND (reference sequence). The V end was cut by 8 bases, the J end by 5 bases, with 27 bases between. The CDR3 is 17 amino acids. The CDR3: CASFMTTAGARRTEAFF. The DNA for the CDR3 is TGTGCCAGTTTCATGACTACCGCGGGTGCCAGGAGGACTGAAGCTTTCTTT.

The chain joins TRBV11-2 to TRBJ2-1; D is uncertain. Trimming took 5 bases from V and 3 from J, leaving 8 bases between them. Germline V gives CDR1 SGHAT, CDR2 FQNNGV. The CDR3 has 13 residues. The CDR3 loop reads CASSRGRYNEQFF. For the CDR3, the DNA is TGTGCCAGCAGCCGCGGACGCTACAATGAGCAGTTCTTC.

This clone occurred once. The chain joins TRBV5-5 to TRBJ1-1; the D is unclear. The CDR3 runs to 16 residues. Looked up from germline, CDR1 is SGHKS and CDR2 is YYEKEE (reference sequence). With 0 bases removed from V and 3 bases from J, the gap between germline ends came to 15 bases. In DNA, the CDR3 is TGTGCCAGCAGCTTGGGAATCGATTGGATTCACACTGAAGCTTTCTTT. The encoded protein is CASSLGIDWIHTEAFF.

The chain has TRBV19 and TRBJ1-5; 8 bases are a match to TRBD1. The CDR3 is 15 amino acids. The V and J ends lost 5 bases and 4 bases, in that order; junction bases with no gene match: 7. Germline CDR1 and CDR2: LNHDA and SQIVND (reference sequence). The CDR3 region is CASSVGQVGNQPQHF. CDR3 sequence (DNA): TGTGCCAGTAGTGTGGGACAGGTTGGGAATCAGCCCCAGCATTTT.

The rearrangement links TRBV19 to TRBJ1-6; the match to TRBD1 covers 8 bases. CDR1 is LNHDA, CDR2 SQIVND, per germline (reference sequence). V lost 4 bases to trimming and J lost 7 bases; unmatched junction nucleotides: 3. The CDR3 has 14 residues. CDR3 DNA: TGTGCCAGTAGTACGGACAGGGTCAATTCACCCCTCCACTTT. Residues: CASSTDRVNSPLHF. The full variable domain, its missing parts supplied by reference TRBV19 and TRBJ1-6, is DGGITQSPKYLFRKEGQNVTLSCEQNLNHDAMYWYRQDPGQGLRLIYYSQIVNDFQKGDIAEGYSVSREKKESFPLTVTSAQKNPTAFYLCASSTDRVNSPLHFGNGTRLTVT.

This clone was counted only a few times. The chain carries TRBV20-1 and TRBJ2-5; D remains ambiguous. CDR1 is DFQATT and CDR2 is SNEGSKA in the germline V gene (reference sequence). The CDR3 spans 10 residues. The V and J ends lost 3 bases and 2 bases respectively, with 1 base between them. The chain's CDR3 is CSARQETQYF. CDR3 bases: TGCAGTGCTAGGCAAGAGACCCAGTACTTC.

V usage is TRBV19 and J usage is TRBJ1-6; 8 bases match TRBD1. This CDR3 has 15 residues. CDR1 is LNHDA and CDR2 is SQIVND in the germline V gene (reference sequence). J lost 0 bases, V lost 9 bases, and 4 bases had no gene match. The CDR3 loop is CASWDRSSYNSPLHF. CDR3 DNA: TGTGCCAGCTGGGACAGGAGCTCCTATAATTCACCCCTCCACTTT.